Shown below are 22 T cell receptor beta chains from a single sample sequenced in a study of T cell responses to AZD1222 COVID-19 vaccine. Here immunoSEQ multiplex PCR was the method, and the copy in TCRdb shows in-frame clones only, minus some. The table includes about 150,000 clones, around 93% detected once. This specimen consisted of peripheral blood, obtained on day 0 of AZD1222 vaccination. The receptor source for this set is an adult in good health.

The CDR3 DNA reads as TGCGCCAGCAGCTCAATCGAGACAGGATCCGGCTACACCTTC. It encodes CASSSIETGSGYTF. The chain uses TRBV5-1 and TRBJ1-2; tentative D call: TRBD1 (6 bases). The CDR3 sequence is 14 residues long. V lost 3 bases and J 8 bases, leaving 17 bases between the germline ends. The germline CDR1 and CDR2 sequences are SGHRS and YFSETQ.

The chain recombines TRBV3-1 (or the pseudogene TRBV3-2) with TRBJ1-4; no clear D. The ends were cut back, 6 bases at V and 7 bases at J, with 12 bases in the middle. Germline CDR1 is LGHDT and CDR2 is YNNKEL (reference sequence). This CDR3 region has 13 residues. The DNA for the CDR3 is TGTGCCAGCAGTAGACGGCCGACTGAAAAACTGTTTTTT. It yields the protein CASSRRPTEKLFF.

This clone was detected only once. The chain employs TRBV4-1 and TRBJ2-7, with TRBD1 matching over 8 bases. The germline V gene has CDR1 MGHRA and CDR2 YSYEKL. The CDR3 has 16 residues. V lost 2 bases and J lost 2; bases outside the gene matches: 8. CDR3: CASSQSPGQAAYEQYF. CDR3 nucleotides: TGCGCCAGCAGCCAATCTCCGGGACAGGCCGCCTACGAGCAGTACTTC.

CDR3 coding DNA: TGTGCCAGTAGTATAGCGAATGGCGGGGAGCTGTTTTTT. This codes for CASSIANGGELFF. This chain connects TRBV19 to TRBJ2-2; D remains unclear. Trimming removed 1 base from V and 7 bases from J, with 7 bases in between. This CDR3 contains 13 residues. Germline CDR1 reads LNHDA; CDR2 reads SQIVND (reference sequence).

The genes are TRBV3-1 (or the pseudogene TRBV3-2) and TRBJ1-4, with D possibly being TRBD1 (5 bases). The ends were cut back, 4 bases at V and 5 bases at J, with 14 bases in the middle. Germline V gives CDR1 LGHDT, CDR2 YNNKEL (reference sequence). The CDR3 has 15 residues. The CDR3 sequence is CASSPWTTENEKLFF. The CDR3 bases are TGTGCCAGCAGCCCATGGACAACCGAAAATGAAAAACTGTTTTTT.

The CDR3 here is CASGLAGLRTGELFF. The CDR3 nucleotides read TGTGCTAGTGGTTTGGCGGGACTACGGACCGGGGAGCTGTTTTTT. The gene calls are TRBV12-5 and TRBJ2-2; the match to TRBD2 covers 7 bases. Trimming took 1 base from V and 5 from J; bases not matched to a gene: 4. The CDR3 covers 15 residues. Germline values: CDR1 LGHNT, CDR2 FRNRAP.

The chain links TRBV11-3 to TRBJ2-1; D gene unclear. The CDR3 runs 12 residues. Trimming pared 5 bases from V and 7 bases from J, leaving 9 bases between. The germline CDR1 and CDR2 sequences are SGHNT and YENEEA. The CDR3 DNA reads TGTGCCAGCAGCCTCGGACCTAATGAGCAGTTCTTC. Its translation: CASSLGPNEQFF.

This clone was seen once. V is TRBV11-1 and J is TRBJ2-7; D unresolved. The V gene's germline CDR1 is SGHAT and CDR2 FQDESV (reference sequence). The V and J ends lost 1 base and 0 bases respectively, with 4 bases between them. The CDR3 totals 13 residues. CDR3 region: CASSLDNSYEQYF. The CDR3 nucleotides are TGTGCCAGCAGCTTAGACAACTCCTACGAGCAGTACTTC.

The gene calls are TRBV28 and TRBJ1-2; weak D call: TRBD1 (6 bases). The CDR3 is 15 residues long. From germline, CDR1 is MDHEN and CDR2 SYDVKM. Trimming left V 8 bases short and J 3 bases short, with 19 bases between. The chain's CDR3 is CASQPARGPYYGYTF. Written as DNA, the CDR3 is TGTGCCAGCCAACCCGCCCGGGGGCCCTACTATGGCTACACCTTC.

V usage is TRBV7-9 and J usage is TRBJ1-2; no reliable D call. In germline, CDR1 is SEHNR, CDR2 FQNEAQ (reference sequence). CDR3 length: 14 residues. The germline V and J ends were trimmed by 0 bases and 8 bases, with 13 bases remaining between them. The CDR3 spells CASSLAEAVQGYTF. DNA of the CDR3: TGTGCCAGCAGCTTAGCGGAGGCAGTTCAGGGCTACACCTTC.

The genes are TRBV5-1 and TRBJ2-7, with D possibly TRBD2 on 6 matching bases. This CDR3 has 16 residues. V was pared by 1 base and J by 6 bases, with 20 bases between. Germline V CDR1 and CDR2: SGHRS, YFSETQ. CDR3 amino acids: CASSLLSSVGPREQYF. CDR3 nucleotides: TGCGCCAGCAGCTTGTTGTCTAGCGTTGGGCCCCGCGAGCAGTACTTC.

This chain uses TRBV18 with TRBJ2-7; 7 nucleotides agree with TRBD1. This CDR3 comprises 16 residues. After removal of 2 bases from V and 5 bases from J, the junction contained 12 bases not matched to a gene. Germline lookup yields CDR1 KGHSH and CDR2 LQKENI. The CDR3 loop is CASSPVGAGGNDEQYF. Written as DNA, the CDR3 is TGTGCCAGCTCACCAGTTGGAGCAGGGGGTAACGACGAGCAGTACTTC.

DNA for the CDR3: TGTGCCAGCAGTTTGCTCAAACAGGGAGGATTGGCTTACTACGAGCAGTACTTC. Its protein product is CASSLLKQGGLAYYEQYF. V is TRBV5-6 and J is TRBJ2-7; D may match TRBD1 or TRBD2 (6 bases each). The CDR3 has 18 residues. The germline V and J ends were trimmed by 5 bases and 3 bases, with 27 bases remaining between them. Germline CDR1 is SGHDT and CDR2 is YYEEEE.

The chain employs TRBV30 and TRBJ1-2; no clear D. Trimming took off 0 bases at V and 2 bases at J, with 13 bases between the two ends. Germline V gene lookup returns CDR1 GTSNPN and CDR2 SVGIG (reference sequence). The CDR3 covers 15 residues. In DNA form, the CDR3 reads TGTGCCTGGAGTGTCCGAGGAGGCATCAACTATGGCTACACCTTC. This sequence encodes CAWSVRGGINYGYTF.

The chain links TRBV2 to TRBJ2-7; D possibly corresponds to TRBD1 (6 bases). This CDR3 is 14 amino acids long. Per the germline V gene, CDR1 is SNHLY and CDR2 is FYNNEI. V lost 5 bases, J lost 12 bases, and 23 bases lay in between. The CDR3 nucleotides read TGTGCCAGCAGTCCACTCACCCCCCCACAGGGTTTGTACTTC. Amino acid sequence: CASSPLTPPQGLYF.

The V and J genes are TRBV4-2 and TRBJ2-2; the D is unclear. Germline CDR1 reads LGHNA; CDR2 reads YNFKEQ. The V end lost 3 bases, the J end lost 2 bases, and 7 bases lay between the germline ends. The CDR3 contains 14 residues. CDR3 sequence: CASSQDSNTGELFF. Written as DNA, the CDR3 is TGTGCCAGCAGCCAGGATAGTAACACCGGGGAGCTGTTTTTT.

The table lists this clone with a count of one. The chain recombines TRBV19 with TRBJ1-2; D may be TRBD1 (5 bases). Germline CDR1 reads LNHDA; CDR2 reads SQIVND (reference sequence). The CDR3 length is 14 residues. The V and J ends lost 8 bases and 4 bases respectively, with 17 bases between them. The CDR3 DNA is TGTGCCAGTCAAAGGACACCCGACGGCTATGGCTACACCTTC. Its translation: CASQRTPDGYGYTF.

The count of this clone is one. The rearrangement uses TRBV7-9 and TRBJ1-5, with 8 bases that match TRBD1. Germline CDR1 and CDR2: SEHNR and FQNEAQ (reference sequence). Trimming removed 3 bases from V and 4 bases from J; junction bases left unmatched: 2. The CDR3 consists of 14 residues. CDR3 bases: TGTGCCAGCAGCTTGGGGACAGGAAATCAGCCCCAGCATTTT. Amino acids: CASSLGTGNQPQHF.

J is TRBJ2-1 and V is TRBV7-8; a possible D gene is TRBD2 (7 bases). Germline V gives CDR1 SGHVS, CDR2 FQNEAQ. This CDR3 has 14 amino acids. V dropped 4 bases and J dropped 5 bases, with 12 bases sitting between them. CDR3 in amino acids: CASSWGGRNNEQFF. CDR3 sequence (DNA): TGTGCCAGCAGCTGGGGGGGGCGGAACAATGAGCAGTTCTTC.

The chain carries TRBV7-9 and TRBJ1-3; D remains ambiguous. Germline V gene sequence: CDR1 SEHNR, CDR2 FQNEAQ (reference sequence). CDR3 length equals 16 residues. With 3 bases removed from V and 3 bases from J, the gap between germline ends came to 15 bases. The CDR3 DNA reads TGTGCCAGCAGCTTGGACGACTTAGACCGTGGAAACACCATATATTTT. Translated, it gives CASSLDDLDRGNTIYF.

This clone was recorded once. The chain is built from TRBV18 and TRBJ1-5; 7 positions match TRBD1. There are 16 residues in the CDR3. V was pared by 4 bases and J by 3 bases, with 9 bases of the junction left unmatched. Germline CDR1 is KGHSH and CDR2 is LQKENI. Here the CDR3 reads CASSQTGTVNNQPQHF. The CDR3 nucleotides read TGTGCCAGCTCACAAACCGGGACAGTTAACAATCAGCCCCAGCATTTT.

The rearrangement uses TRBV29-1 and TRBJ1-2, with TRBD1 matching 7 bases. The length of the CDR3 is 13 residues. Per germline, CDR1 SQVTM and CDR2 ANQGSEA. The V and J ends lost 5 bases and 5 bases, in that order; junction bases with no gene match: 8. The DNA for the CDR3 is TGCAGCGTTCCTGGGACAGCCTTTTATGGCTACACCTTC. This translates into CSVPGTAFYGYTF.